The text below deals with one T cell receptor (beta chain). Its matching antigen is unknown. A junction boundary mismatches the germline segment, possibly from a read error. Germline CDR1 reads SQVTM; CDR2 reads ANQGSEA. The CDR3 is 15 amino acids. Each individual donor underwent a draw of 8 to 10 milliliters of peripheral blood. A second PCR of 7 to 11 cycles used a sample-barcoded 5' primer and a J-beta primer mix. TCRdb itself ran the 5' RACE reads through MiXCR, one entry per CDR3 protein. The sample contains roughly 1.7 million distinct CDR3 sequences, around 35% of which appear only once. This sample stems from a study of blood T cells in healthy people across ages. The study's findings and limits: PBMC samples, being unsorted, prevented any conclusive comparison of naive and antigen-experienced cells.

Material for sequencing was blood. The TCR originated in a woman aged 30 to 39 in good health. The genes are TRBV29-1 and TRBJ2-1, with 8 bases fitting TRBD1. The DNA for the CDR3 is TGCAGCGTTGAAGGACAGGGGATTTTCTACGATGAGCAGTTCTTC. It is translated as CSVEGQGIFYDEQFF.